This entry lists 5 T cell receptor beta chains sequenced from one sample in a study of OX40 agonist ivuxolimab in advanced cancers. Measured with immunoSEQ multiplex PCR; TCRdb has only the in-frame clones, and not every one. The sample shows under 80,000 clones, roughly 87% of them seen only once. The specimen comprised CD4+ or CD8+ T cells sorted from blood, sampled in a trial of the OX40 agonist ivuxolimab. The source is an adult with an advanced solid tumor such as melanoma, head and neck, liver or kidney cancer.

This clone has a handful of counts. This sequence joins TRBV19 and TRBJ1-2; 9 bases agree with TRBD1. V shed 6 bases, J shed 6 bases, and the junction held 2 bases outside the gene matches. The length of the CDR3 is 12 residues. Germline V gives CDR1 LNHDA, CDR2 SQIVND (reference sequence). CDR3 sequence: CASSRDRDGYTF. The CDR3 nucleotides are TGTGCCAGTAGCCGGGACAGGGATGGCTACACCTTC.

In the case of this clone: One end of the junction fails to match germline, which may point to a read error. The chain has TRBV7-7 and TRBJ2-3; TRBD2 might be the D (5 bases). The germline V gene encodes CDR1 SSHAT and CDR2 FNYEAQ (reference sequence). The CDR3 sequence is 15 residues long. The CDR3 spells CASSGGLSPTDTQYF. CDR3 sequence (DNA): TGTGCTAGCAGCGGTGGGTTGAGCCCCACAGATACGCAGTATTTT.

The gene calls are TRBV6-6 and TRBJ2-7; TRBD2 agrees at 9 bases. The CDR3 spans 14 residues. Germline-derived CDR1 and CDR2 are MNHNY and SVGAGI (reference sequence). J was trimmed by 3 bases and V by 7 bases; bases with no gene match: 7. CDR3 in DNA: TGTGCCAGCAAGCCAGCGGGGGGCTACTACGAGCAGTACTTC. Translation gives CASKPAGGYYEQYF.

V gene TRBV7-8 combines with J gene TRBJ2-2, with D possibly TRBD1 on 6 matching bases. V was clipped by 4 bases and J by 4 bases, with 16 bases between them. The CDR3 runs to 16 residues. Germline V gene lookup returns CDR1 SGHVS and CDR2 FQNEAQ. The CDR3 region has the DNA TGTGCCAGCAGCTCAGGACAGCTCCTGGGCACCGGGGAGCTGTTTTTT. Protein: CASSSGQLLGTGELFF.

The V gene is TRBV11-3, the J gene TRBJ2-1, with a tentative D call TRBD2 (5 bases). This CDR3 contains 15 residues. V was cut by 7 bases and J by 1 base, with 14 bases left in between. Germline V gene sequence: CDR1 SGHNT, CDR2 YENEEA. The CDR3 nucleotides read TGTGCCAGCACCCTAAGGCTAGCTTCCTACAATGAGCAGTTCTTC. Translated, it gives CASTLRLASYNEQFF.